The clone carrying this T cell receptor beta chain occurred once. The target antigen is unknown. This sample stems from a study of CD8+ T cells in alopecia areata. Study-level points and caveats: Scalp specimens additionally yield sequences from normal skin's resident alphabeta T cells.

Extraction and reverse transcription of RNA yielded cDNA as the sequencing template. TCRdb's table, derived via immunoSEQ multiplex PCR, lists solely in-frame clones and lacks some. The sample yields about 180,000 clones, 67% seen once. Trimming removed 3 bases from V and 6 bases from J, with 11 bases in between. This CDR3 is 13 amino acids long. Sequenced material: CD8+ T cells sorted from blood, taken at week 0. The chain recombines TRBV23-1 with TRBJ1-2; D gene uncertain. TRBV23-1 counts as an open reading frame of uncertain function. This clonotype was obtained from a human donor with alopecia areata. In nucleotides, the CDR3 is TGCGCCAGCAGTCAGGCGGATACGGATGGCTACACCTTC. It yields the protein CASSQADTDGYTF.